One sample yielded the 5 T cell receptor beta chains listed below, sequenced in a study of blood T cells in healthy people across ages. The second PCR ran about 7 to 12 cycles with a sample-barcoded 5' primer and J-beta primers. TCRdb processed the 5' RACE reads anew with MiXCR; each CDR3 protein has one entry. The repertoire consists of about 840,000 distinct CDR3 sequences, with 29% occurring once and the leading ten covering about 10%. These data also formed part of another study, on T cells of mothers and their children.

The specimen sequenced was blood. The receptor source for this set is a woman aged 40 to 50 in good health.

The chain uses TRBV29-1 and TRBJ2-3; D uncertain. Germline V lookup: CDR1 SQVTM, CDR2 ANQGSEA. The CDR3 covers 14 residues. V shed 4 bases and J shed 0 bases, with 11 bases lying between them. CDR3 in amino acids: CSVVGSSSTDTQYF. The CDR3 nucleotides read TGCAGCGTTGTAGGTTCTTCTAGCACAGATACGCAGTATTTT.

The sample holds a few counts of this clonotype. The V gene is TRBV4-1, the J gene TRBJ2-3; 12 bases match TRBD2. There are 21 residues in the CDR3. Per the germline V gene, CDR1 is MGHRA and CDR2 is YSYEKL. The ends lost 3 bases at V and 0 bases at J; junction bases unmatched: 16. This CDR3 reads CASSHPRRLAGGTASTDTQYF. CDR3 bases: TGCGCCAGCAGCCACCCAAGGAGGCTAGCGGGGGGGACAGCTAGCACAGATACGCAGTATTTT.

This clonotype was detected only a few times. The rearrangement uses TRBV7-9 and TRBJ2-1; no clear D. Germline assignment: CDR1 SEHNR and CDR2 FQNEAQ (reference sequence). V lost 4 bases to trimming and J lost 12 bases, with 22 bases between them. The CDR3 is 15 residues long. The DNA for the CDR3 is TGTGCCAGCAGCTCTAAAGAGAATCCAAGACAATGGCAGTTCTTC. Its translation is CASSSKENPRQWQFF.

This clonotype was counted a few times. The chain has TRBV9 and TRBJ1-2; D gene uncertain. In germline, CDR1 is SGDLS, CDR2 YYNGEE. The CDR3 contains 15 residues. V lost 0 bases to trimming and J lost 4 bases, with 13 bases between them. The DNA of the CDR3 is TGTGCCAGCAGCGTAGAGGCCTCGGGAGCCTATGGCTACACCTTC. Protein: CASSVEASGAYGYTF.

This clonotype was observed a single time. The rearrangement joins TRBV12-3 or TRBV12-4 to TRBJ2-4; D gene unclear. The DNA end is more similar to TRBJ2-7, so the J call may be wrong. The CDR3 has 14 residues. The CDR3 nucleotides are TGTGCCAGCAGTTCGACTGGCGGCCCAGACGAGCAGTACTTC. Translated: CASSSTGGPDEQYF.